These T cell receptor beta chains were read from a single sample in a study of blood T cell repertoires in COVID-19. Data came from immunoSEQ multiplex PCR; TCRdb stores just in-frame clones and leaves some out. The sample carries roughly 300,000 clones, around 82% recorded once. The sample was peripheral blood. The source is a woman aged 45 to 65 who had recovered from COVID-19. CDR3s include the opening cysteine and the closing phenylalanine or tryptophan. A D gene is named only where the DNA matches it firmly. Only some rows state a clone size, as once, few, many or a class for expanded clones.

abundance	j_gene	v_gene	d_gene	CDR3aa	CDR3nt
-	TRBJ1-4	TRBV10-1	-	CASNTGRGCEKLFF	TGCGCCAGCAACACAGGGAGGGGTTGCGAAAAACTGTTTTTT
few	TRBJ2-7	TRBV7-9	-	CASNVITGSEQYF	TGTGCCAGCAATGTAATAACAGGGAGCGAGCAGTACTTC
-	TRBJ1-4	TRBV27	-	CASSLLVPRGTNEKLFF	TGTGCCAGCAGTTTATTGGTCCCCCGGGGAACTAATGAAAAACTGTTTTTT
-	TRBJ1-5	TRBV18	-	CASSPEDSNQPQHF	TGTGCCAGCTCACCAGAGGATAGCAATCAGCCCCAGCATTTT
-	TRBJ1-4	TRBV7-9	TRBD1	CASSGQGSVEKLFF	TGTGCCAGCAGCGGACAGGGGTCGGTTGAAAAACTGTTTTTT
once	TRBJ1-6	TRBV10-3	-	CAISESGGSYNSPLHF	TGTGCCATCAGTGAGTCGGGGGGGTCCTATAATTCACCCCTCCACTTT
-	TRBJ1-6	TRBV5-6	TRBD1	CASSEDRGSSYNSPLHF	TGTGCCAGCAGCGAAGACAGGGGAAGCTCCTATAATTCACCCCTCCACTTT
-	TRBJ2-7	TRBV7-2	-	CASSQPVGPYEQYF	TGTGCCAGCAGCCAGCCGGTGGGGCCATACGAGCAGTACTTC
-	TRBJ2-4	TRBV18	TRBD2	CASSPRATLAGDYLAKNIQYF	TGTGCCAGCTCACCACGTGCAACACTAGCGGGGGACTACCTAGCCAAAAACATTCAGTACTTC
-	TRBJ2-2	TRBV4-1	-	CASRKNPRRGTGELFF	TGCGCCAGCAGGAAGAACCCACGGAGGGGCACCGGGGAGCTGTTTTTT
-	TRBJ2-7	TRBV19	TRBD1	CASGPRDRGIYEQYF	TGTGCCAGTGGCCCCCGGGACAGGGGAATCTACGAGCAGTACTTC
-	TRBJ1-6	TRBV19	TRBD1	CASSISRDRGIYNSPLHF	TGTGCCAGTAGTATATCCCGGGACAGAGGGATCTATAATTCACCCCTCCACTTT
-	TRBJ2-3	TRBV7-6	TRBD1	CASSLAGGQGSTDTQYF	TGTGCCAGCAGCTTAGCGGGCGGACAGGGAAGCACAGATACGCAGTATTTT
-	TRBJ1-1	TRBV6-5	TRBD1	CASSLSDRANTEAFF	TGTGCCAGCAGCCTGTCCGACAGGGCTAACACTGAAGCTTTCTTT
-	TRBJ2-2	TRBV7-9	TRBD2	CASSPRTSGRTGELFF	TGTGCCAGCAGCCCAAGGACTAGCGGTAGGACCGGGGAGCTGTTTTTT
-	TRBJ1-2	TRBV18	TRBD1	CASSPIKKTGAFPGYTF	TGTGCCAGCTCACCAATTAAGAAGACAGGGGCCTTCCCGGGCTACACCTTC
-	TRBJ2-1	TRBV7-2	TRBD2	CASSLTSGGDSYNEQFF	TGTGCCAGCAGCTTGACTAGCGGGGGGGACTCCTACAATGAGCAGTTCTTC
-	TRBJ2-3	TRBV5-5	-	CASSFWARGRDTDTQYF	TGTGCCAGCAGCTTTTGGGCCAGGGGTAGAGACACAGATACGCAGTATTTT
-	TRBJ2-5	TRBV3-1/TRBV3-2	TRBD1	CASSHRQGYQETQYF	TGTGCCAGCAGCCATCGACAGGGATATCAAGAGACCCAGTACTTC
-	TRBJ1-2	TRBV12-3/TRBV12-4	-	CASTPRGGNGYTF	TGTGCCAGCACTCCAAGGGGGGGAAATGGCTACACCTTC
-	TRBJ2-7	TRBV9	TRBD2	CASSVAPSGYEQYF	TGTGCCAGCAGCGTAGCCCCTAGCGGGTACGAGCAGTACTTC
few	TRBJ1-3	TRBV6-1	-	CASSDQGTGAGNTIYF	TGTGCCAGCAGTGACCAAGGGACGGGAGCTGGAAACACCATATATTTT
few	TRBJ1-4	TRBV6-2/TRBV6-3	TRBD1	CASSYSTGNEKLFF	TGTGCCAGCAGTTACTCGACAGGGAATGAAAAACTGTTTTTT
-	TRBJ2-7	TRBV4-2	-	CASTHGVGAGLSYEQYF	TGTGCCAGCACCCACGGTGTGGGCGCGGGACTCTCCTACGAGCAGTACTTC
-	TRBJ1-2	TRBV13	-	CASSLGYAGRANYGYTF	TGTGCCAGCAGCTTAGGGTATGCGGGCAGAGCTAACTATGGCTACACCTTC
-	TRBJ1-2	TRBV7-2	-	CASSLGGRGNYGYTF	TGTGCCAGCAGCTTAGGAGGTCGCGGTAACTATGGCTACACCTTC
-	TRBJ1-2	TRBV27	TRBD1	CASSWTGSNYGYTF	TGTGCCAGCAGTTGGACAGGGTCAAACTATGGCTACACCTTC
-	TRBJ1-5	TRBV6-5	-	CASSSGRQPQHF	TGTGCCAGCAGTTCGGGTCGGCAGCCCCAGCATTTT
-	TRBJ1-1	TRBV5-1	-	CASSLGRNTEAFF	TGCGCCAGCAGCTTGGGCAGGAACACTGAAGCTTTCTTT
-	TRBJ2-5	TRBV28	TRBD2	CASRHQGLAPGGTQYF	TGTGCCAGCAGACATCAAGGACTAGCCCCAGGCGGGACCCAGTACTTC
-	TRBJ1-2	TRBV28	-	CASSLQGYSYTF	TGTGCCAGCAGTTTACAGGGTTACAGCTACACCTTC
-	TRBJ1-4	TRBV21-1	-	CASSKVGGGNTNEKLFF	-
-	TRBJ2-5	TRBV18	-	CASSPREETQYF	TGTGCCAGCTCACCCCGGGAAGAGACCCAGTACTTC
-	TRBJ1-4	TRBV5-4	TRBD1	CASSLDRGLEKLFF	TGTGCCAGCAGCTTGGACAGGGGGCTCGAAAAACTGTTTTTT
few	TRBJ1-1	TRBV6-6	-	CASSYLGGRNTEAFF	TGTGCCAGCAGTTACTTAGGGGGTCGGAACACTGAAGCTTTCTTT
-	TRBJ1-6	TRBV3-1/TRBV3-2	-	CASSQAAAGAGTPLHF	TGTGCCAGCAGCCAAGCCGCGGCGGGGGCGGGAACACCCCTCCACTTT
once	TRBJ2-7	TRBV28	-	CASSLGGALGEQYF	TGTGCCAGCAGTTTAGGAGGGGCCCTGGGAGAGCAGTACTTC
once	TRBJ1-2	TRBV30	-	CAWSVVGSPGVRGYTF	TGTGCCTGGAGTGTAGTTGGCAGTCCCGGTGTGAGGGGCTACACCTTC
-	TRBJ1-2	TRBV19	TRBD1	CASRPTGVNYGYTF	TGTGCCAGTAGGCCGACAGGGGTGAACTATGGCTACACCTTC
-	TRBJ1-1	TRBV19	-	CATDQGFMNTEAFF	TGTGCGACGGACCAGGGCTTCATGAACACTGAAGCTTTCTTT
-	TRBJ1-1	TRBV28	TRBD1	CASSLISTGDRSEAFF	TGTGCCAGCAGTTTAATAAGTACAGGGGATCGGAGTGAAGCTTTCTTT
-	TRBJ1-4	TRBV13	TRBD1	CASSYSQGATNEKLFF	TGTGCCAGCAGTTATTCTCAGGGGGCAACTAATGAAAAACTGTTTTTT
-	TRBJ2-7	TRBV28	-	CASSLSGTYEQYF	TGTGCCAGCAGCCTTAGCGGCACCTACGAGCAGTACTTC
-	TRBJ1-1	TRBV28	TRBD1	CASRTGMGTEAFF	TGTGCCAGCAGGACAGGGATGGGCACTGAAGCTTTCTTT
-	TRBJ1-5	TRBV30	TRBD1	CAWSAGGNQPQHF	TGTGCCTGGAGCGCAGGGGGAAATCAGCCCCAGCATTTT
-	TRBJ1-2	TRBV5-1	TRBD1	CASSAIFSDRGGYGYTF	TGCGCCAGCAGCGCTATTTTTTCGGACAGGGGCGGTTACGGCTACACCTTC
-	TRBJ2-1	TRBV7-2	TRBD2	CASSRLAGLYNEQFF	TGTGCCAGCAGCCGGCTAGCGGGTCTCTACAATGAGCAGTTCTTC
few	TRBJ2-7	TRBV6-2/TRBV6-3	-	CASSPTETYEQYF	TGTGCCAGCAGTCCCACCGAGACCTACGAGCAGTACTTC
-	TRBJ2-1	TRBV3-1/TRBV3-2	TRBD2	CASSQDGASGGAEQFF	TGTGCCAGCAGCCAAGATGGAGCTAGCGGGGGGGCGGAGCAGTTCTTC
-	TRBJ1-6	TRBV6-5	-	CASSPGQGNSPLHF	TGTGCCAGCAGCCCCGGGCAGGGGAACTCACCCCTCCACTTT
few	TRBJ2-5	TRBV9	TRBD2	CASSVLGREGETQYF	TGTGCCAGCAGCGTCCTTGGGCGGGAGGGGGAGACCCAGTACTTC
-	TRBJ2-5	TRBV24-1	-	CATSDSGTLRETQYF	TGTGCCACCAGTGACTCCGGGACACTCCGAGAGACCCAGTACTTC
-	TRBJ1-1	TRBV29-1	-	CSVDSPGHEAFF	TGCAGCGTTGATTCGCCGGGACATGAAGCTTTCTTT
once	TRBJ2-7	TRBV5-5	TRBD1	CASSSYPDRGLSYEQYF	TGTGCCAGCAGCTCTTACCCGGACAGGGGGCTCTCCTACGAGCAGTACTTC
-	TRBJ2-1	TRBV2	TRBD1	CASSERGQILYNEQFF	TGTGCCAGCAGTGAAAGGGGGCAGATTCTTTACAATGAGCAGTTCTTC
-	TRBJ1-2	TRBV9	TRBD1	CASSETMTGPGYGYTF	TGTGCCAGCAGCGAGACGATGACAGGGCCTGGGTATGGCTACACCTTC
-	TRBJ2-7	TRBV4-2	-	CASSQELAGIEQYF	TGTGCCAGCAGCCAAGAACTGGCGGGGATAGAGCAGTACTTC
once	TRBJ2-7	TRBV3-1/TRBV3-2	-	CASSHGGLKTYYEQYF	TGTGCCAGCAGCCACGGGGGGCTTAAGACTTACTACGAGCAGTACTTC
-	TRBJ1-1	TRBV30	TRBD1	CAWSLKGQLNTEAFF	TGTGCCTGGAGTCTTAAGGGACAGCTGAACACTGAAGCTTTCTTT